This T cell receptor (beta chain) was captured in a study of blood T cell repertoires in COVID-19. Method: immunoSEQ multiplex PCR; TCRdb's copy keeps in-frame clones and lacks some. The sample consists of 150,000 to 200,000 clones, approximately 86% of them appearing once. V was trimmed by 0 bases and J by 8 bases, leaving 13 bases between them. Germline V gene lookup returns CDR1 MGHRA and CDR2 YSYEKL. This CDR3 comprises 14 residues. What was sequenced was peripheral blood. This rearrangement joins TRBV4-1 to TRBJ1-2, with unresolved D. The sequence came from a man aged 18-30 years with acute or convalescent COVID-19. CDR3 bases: TGCGCCAGCAGCCAAGATTTGGGCCCTTGGGGCTACACCTTC. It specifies CASSQDLGPWGYTF.